The T cell receptor beta chain described here comes from a study of immune cell composition in non-small cell lung cancer. As for the study in general: Histologic subtype was mainly adenocarcinoma or squamous cell carcinoma.

Genomic DNA came from frozen unsorted single-cell suspensions. CDR1 is SGHTA, CDR2 FQGNSA, per germline. The ends were cut back, 1 base at V and 3 bases at J, with 13 bases in the middle. The CDR3 is 15 amino acids. The repertoire was sequenced with immunoSEQ multiplex PCR; TCRdb's copy has only in-frame clones and lacks some. The table lists roughly 2,600 clones, around 79% of them singletons. The chain combines TRBV7-2 with TRBJ2-7; a weak D match, TRBD2 (6 bases). The receptor was derived from a human donor with non-small cell lung cancer. The sequenced sample was lung tumor tissue. The CDR3 DNA follows: TGTGCCAGCAGCTTAGAGGATCGGAGGGACTACGAGCAGTACTTC. Translation: CASSLEDRRDYEQYF. Drawing the rest from reference TRBV7-2 and TRBJ2-7, the complete variable domain is GAGVSQSPSNKVTEKGKDVELRCDPISGHTALYWYRQSLGQGLEFLIYFQGNSAPDKSGLPSDRFSAERTGGSVSTLTIQRTQQEDSAVYLCASSLEDRRDYEQYFGPGTRLTVT.